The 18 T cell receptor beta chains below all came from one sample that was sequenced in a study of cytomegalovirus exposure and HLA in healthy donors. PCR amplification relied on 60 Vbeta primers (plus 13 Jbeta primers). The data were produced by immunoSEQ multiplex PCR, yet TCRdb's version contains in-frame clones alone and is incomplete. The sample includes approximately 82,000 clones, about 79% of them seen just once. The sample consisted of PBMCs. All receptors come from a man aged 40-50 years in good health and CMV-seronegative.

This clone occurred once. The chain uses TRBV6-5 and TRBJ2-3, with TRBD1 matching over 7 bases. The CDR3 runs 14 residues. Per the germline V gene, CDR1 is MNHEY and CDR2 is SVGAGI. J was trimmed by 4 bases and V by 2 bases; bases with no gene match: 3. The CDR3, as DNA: TGTGCCAGCAGTTACAACAGGGGATCAGATACGCAGTATTTT. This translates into CASSYNRGSDTQYF.

The CDR3 sequence: CASSFPTGRGWAQYF. CDR3 in DNA: TGTGCCAGCAGTTTCCCCACAGGGAGGGGGTGGGCCCAGTACTTC. The gene calls are TRBV28 and TRBJ2-5, with D perhaps TRBD2 (7 bases). The germline V gene encodes CDR1 MDHEN and CDR2 SYDVKM. The V and J ends lost 3 bases and 9 bases respectively, with 20 bases between them. The CDR3 consists of 15 residues.

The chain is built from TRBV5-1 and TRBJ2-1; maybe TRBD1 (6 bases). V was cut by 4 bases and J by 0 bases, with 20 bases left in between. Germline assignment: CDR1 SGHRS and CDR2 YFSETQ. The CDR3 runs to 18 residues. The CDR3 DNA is TGCGCCAGCAGCCCTTCCCCCCTTGACAGGACCTCCTACAATGAGCAGTTCTTC. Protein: CASSPSPLDRTSYNEQFF.

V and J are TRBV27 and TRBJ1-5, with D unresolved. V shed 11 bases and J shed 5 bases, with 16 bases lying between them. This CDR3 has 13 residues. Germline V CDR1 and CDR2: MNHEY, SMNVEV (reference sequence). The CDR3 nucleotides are TGTGCCCAAGGAACGAAAGAGGATCAGCCCCAGCATTTT. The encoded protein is CAQGTKEDQPQHF.

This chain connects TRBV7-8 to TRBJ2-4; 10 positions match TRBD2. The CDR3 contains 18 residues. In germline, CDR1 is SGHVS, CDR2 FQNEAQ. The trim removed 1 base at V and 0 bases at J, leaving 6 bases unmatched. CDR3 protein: CASSLGGGTSAAKNIQYF. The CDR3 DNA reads TGTGCCAGCAGCTTAGGCGGAGGGACTAGCGCAGCCAAAAACATTCAGTACTTC.

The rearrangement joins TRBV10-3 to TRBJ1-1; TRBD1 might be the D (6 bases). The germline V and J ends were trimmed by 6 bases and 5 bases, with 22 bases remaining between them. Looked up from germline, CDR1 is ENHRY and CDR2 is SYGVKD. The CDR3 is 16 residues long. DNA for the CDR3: TGTGCCATCAGGCTGACAGGTTCCCTCGGCTCGACTGAAGCTTTCTTT. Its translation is CAIRLTGSLGSTEAFF.

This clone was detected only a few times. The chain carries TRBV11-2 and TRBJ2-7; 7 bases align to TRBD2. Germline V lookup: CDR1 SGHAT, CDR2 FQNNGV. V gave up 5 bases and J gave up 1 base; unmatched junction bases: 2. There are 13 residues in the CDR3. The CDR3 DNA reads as TGTGCCAGCAGCGGACTAGTATCCTACGAGCAGTACTTC. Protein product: CASSGLVSYEQYF.

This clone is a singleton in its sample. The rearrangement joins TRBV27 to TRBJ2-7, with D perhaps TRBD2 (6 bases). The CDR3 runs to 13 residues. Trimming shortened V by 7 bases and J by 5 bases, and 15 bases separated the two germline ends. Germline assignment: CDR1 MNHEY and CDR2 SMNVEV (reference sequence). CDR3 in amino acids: CASKSGGTHEQYF. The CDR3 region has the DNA TGTGCCAGCAAATCAGGAGGGACCCACGAGCAGTACTTC.

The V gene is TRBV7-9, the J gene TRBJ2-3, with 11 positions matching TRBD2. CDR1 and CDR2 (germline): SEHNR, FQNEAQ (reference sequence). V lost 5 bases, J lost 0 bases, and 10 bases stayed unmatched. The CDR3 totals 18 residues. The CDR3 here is CASSPGLAGYFSTDTQYF. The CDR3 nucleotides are TGTGCCAGCAGCCCAGGACTAGCGGGCTATTTTAGCACAGATACGCAGTATTTT.

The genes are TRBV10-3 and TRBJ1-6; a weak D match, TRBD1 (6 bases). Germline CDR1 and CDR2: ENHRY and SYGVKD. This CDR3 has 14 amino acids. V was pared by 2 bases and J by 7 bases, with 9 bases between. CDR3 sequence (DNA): TGTGCCATCAGTGAGGCAGGGGAAAATTCACCCCTCCACTTT. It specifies CAISEAGENSPLHF.

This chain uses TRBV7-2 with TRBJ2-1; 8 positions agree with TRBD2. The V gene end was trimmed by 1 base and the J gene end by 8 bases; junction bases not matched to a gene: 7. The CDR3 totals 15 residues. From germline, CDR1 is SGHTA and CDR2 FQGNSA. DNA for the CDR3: TGTGCCAGCAGCTTAGTATCGAGCGGGAGATATGAGCAGTTCTTC. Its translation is CASSLVSSGRYEQFF.

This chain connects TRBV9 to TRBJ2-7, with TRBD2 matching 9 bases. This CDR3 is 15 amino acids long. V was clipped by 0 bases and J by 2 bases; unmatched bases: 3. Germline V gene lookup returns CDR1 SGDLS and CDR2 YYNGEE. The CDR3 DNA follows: TGTGCCAGCAGCGTAGGTCTAGCGGGAACCTACGAGCAGTACTTC. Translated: CASSVGLAGTYEQYF.

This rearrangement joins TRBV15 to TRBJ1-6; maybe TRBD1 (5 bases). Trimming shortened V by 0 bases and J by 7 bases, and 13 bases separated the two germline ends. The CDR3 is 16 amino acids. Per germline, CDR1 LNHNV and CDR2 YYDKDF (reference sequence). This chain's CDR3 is CATSRDGGRANSPLHF. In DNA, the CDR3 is TGTGCCACCAGCAGAGATGGCGGCAGGGCGAATTCACCCCTCCACTTT.

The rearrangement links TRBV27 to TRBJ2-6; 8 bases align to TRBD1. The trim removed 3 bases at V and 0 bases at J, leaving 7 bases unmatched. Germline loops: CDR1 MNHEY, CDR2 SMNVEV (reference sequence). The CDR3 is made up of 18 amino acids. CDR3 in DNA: TGTGCCAGCAGTTTTCAGGGGGCATACGGCTCTGGGGCCAACGTCCTGACTTTC. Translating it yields CASSFQGAYGSGANVLTF.

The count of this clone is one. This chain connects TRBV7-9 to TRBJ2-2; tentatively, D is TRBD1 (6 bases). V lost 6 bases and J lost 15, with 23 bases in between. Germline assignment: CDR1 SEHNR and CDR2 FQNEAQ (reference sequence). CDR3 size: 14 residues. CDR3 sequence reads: CASRSPAVQGGMFF. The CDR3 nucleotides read TGTGCCAGCAGATCCCCAGCGGTCCAAGGGGGAATGTTTTTT.

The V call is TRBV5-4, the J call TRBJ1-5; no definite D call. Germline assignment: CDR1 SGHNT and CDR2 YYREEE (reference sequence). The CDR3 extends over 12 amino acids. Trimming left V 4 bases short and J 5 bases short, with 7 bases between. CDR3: CASSRPDQPQHF. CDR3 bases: TGTGCCAGCAGCCGTCCTGATCAGCCCCAGCATTTT.

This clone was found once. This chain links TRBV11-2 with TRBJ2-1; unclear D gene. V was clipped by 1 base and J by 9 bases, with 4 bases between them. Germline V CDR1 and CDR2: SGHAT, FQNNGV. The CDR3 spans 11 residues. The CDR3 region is CASSLGSEQFF. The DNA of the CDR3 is TGTGCCAGCAGCTTAGGGAGTGAGCAGTTCTTC.

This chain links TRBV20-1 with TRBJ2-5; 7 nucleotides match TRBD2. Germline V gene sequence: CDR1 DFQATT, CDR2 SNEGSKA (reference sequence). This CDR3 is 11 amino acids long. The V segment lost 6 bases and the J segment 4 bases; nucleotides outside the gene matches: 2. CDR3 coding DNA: TGCAGTGCCGAGCGGGGAGAGACCCAGTACTTC. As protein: CSAERGETQYF.